This T cell receptor (beta chain) was documented in a study of blood T cell repertoires in COVID-19. Turning to the study itself: COVID-19 samples from acute and convalescent phases originated in the United States, Italy and Spain.

The V gene's germline CDR1 is SGDLS and CDR2 YYNGEE. The CDR3 extends over 14 amino acids. The V segment lost 2 bases and the J segment 2 bases; nucleotides outside the gene matches: 4. The table came from immunoSEQ multiplex PCR; TCRdb's copy has only in-frame clones and leaves some out. The sample lists almost 250,000 clones; around 89% were seen once. Cohort assignment relied on participant-reported clinical history. Among Cohort 3 donors, those recovered had two negative PCRs, clearance, or symptom resolution. To note about this clone: In the same sample, other DNA sequences code for this CDR3.

The clonotype originates from a woman aged 25 to 39 who had recovered from COVID-19. The chain is built from TRBV9 and TRBJ2-7; TRBD1 aligns across 7 bases. Sequenced material: PBMCs or T cells enriched from blood (not recorded which). The CDR3 DNA is TGTGCCAGCAGCGTGGGGGACAGCGCCTACGAGCAGTACTTC. Amino acids: CASSVGDSAYEQYF.